These 11 T cell receptor beta chains were sequenced from one sample in a study of shared T cell receptors in the human thymus. Assay: immunoSEQ multiplex PCR; the TCRdb copy retains only in-frame clones and omits some. The table includes 600,000 to 900,000 clones, approximately 83% detected once. These data were likewise used in another study, on human thymus T cells.

Input material: thymocytes. All receptors come from a girl under three years old with a congenital heart defect.

The V call is TRBV7-6, the J call TRBJ1-5, with 9 positions matching TRBD1. Trimming cost V 1 base and J 4 bases; bases outside gene matches: 2. Germline V gene sequence: CDR1 SGHVS, CDR2 FNYEAQ. The CDR3 contains 15 residues. The CDR3 DNA is TGTGCCAGCAGCTTAGGGACAGGGGAAAATCAGCCCCAGCATTTT. Encoded protein: CASSLGTGENQPQHF.

On this clone itself: An end of the junction differs from the germline gene, which may be a read error. J is TRBJ2-2 and V is TRBV9; 7 nucleotides line up with TRBD1. The CDR3 consists of 16 residues. Germline V lookup: CDR1 SGDLS, CDR2 YYNGEE. The chain's CDR3 is CASSQGLGQNTGELLF. Written as DNA, the CDR3 is TGTGCCAGCAGCCAAGGGCTGGGACAGAACACCGGGGAGCTGCTTTTT.

The chain is built from TRBV30 and TRBJ1-2; no reliable D call. The CDR3 is 13 amino acids. Trimming left V 4 bases short and J 8 bases short, with 17 bases between. The germline V gene encodes CDR1 GTSNPN and CDR2 SVGIG (reference sequence). The CDR3 coding sequence is TGTGCCTGGACCCTGAGGCCATTCGAGGGCTACACCTTC. This codes for CAWTLRPFEGYTF.

The chain employs TRBV11-2 and TRBJ1-1; TRBD1 matches 9 bases. This CDR3 has 19 residues. Germline CDR1 is SGHAT and CDR2 is FQNNGV. V shed 1 base and J 5 bases; nucleotides not matched to a gene: 17. For the CDR3, the DNA is TGTGCCAGCAGCTTAGGTAATGGGCCGGTGGGACAGGGCTTTACTGAAGCTTTCTTT. It is translated as CASSLGNGPVGQGFTEAFF.

This sequence joins TRBV7-9 and TRBJ2-2; TRBD2 matches 12 bases. V dropped 1 base and J dropped 3; count of bases not matched to a gene: 9. This CDR3 region has 19 residues. Germline V gene sequence: CDR1 SEHNR, CDR2 FQNEAQ (reference sequence). CDR3 DNA: TGTGCCAGCAGCTTAGGTGCTAGCGGGGGGGCCACGGACACCGGGGAGCTGTTTTTT. It yields the protein CASSLGASGGATDTGELFF.

The V and J genes are TRBV11-2 and TRBJ1-2, with D unresolved. This CDR3 spans 14 amino acids. V was pared by 1 base and J by 0 bases, with 6 bases between. Per the germline V gene, CDR1 is SGHAT and CDR2 is FQNNGV. CDR3 nucleotides: TGTGCCAGCAGCTTAGCTGGCACTAACTATGGCTACACCTTC. Amino acids: CASSLAGTNYGYTF.

Note on this clone: This sample includes further DNA sequences coding for the same CDR3. This rearrangement joins TRBV7-6 to TRBJ1-2; D unresolved. The V end was cut by 3 bases, the J end by 1 base, with 21 bases between. The CDR3 loop spans 18 amino acids. Germline CDR1 and CDR2: SGHVS and FNYEAQ. This CDR3 is CASSFSPLLGGYNYGYTF. The DNA for the CDR3 is TGTGCCAGCAGCTTTAGTCCGTTGCTTGGCGGCTATAACTATGGCTACACCTTC.

This chain uses TRBV18 with TRBJ2-2; 7 nucleotides line up with TRBD1. The CDR3 spans 14 residues. The germline gives CDR1 KGHSH, CDR2 LQKENI. The V gene end was trimmed by 4 bases and the J gene end by 4 bases; junction bases not matched to a gene: 3. The CDR3 sequence: CASSHRGPTGELFF. The CDR3 nucleotides read TGTGCCAGCTCACACAGGGGCCCCACCGGGGAGCTGTTTTTT.

The chain is built from TRBV5-6 and TRBJ1-4; no firm D call. This CDR3 is built from 14 residues. Trimming pared 0 bases from V and 5 bases from J, leaving 8 bases between. Germline V gene sequence: CDR1 SGHDT, CDR2 YYEEEE. The CDR3 coding sequence is TGTGCCAGCAGCTTGGCAGGAAAAAATGAAAAACTGTTTTTT. The encoded protein is CASSLAGKNEKLFF.

The chain combines TRBV5-8 with TRBJ1-1; 9 bases match TRBD1. V shed 4 bases and J 1 base; nucleotides not matched to a gene: 5. CDR3 length equals 15 residues. Germline values: CDR1 SGHTS, CDR2 YDEGEE. CDR3 protein: CASSLRDRENTEAFF. In DNA, the CDR3 is TGTGCCAGCAGCCTCCGGGACAGGGAGAACACTGAAGCTTTCTTT.

The V and J genes are TRBV5-4 and TRBJ2-7; 9 nucleotides align to TRBD2. Germline V gives CDR1 SGHNT, CDR2 YYREEE (reference sequence). V lost 0 bases and J lost 3; bases outside the gene matches: 16. The CDR3 is made up of 19 amino acids. The CDR3 reads CASSLAGERGDERGYEQYF. In DNA form, the CDR3 reads TGTGCCAGCAGCTTGGCCGGCGAGCGGGGGGACGAGAGGGGCTACGAGCAGTACTTC.